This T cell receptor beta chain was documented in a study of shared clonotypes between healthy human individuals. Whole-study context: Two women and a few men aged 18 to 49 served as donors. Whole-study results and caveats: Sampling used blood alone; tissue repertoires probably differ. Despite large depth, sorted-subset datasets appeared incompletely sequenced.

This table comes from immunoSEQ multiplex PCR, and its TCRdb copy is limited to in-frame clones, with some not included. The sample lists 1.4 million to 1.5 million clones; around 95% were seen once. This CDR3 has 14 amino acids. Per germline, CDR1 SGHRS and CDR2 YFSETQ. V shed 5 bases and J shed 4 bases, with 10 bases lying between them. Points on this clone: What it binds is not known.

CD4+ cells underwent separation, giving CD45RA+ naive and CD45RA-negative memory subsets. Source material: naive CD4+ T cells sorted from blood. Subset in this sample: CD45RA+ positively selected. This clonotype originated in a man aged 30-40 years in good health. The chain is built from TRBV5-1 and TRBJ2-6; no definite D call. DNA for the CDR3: TGCGCCAGCAGACTGGCCGAGGGGGCCAACGTCCTGACTTTC. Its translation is CASRLAEGANVLTF. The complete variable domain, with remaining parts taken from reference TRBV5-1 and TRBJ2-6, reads KAGVTQTPRYLIKTRGQQVTLSCSPISGHRSVSWYQQTPGQGLQFLFEYFSETQRNKGNFPGRFSGRQFSNSRSEMNVSTLELGDSALYLCASRLAEGANVLTFGAGSRLTVL.